This passage covers 20 T cell receptor beta chains from one sample sequenced in a study of shared clonotypes between healthy human individuals. Generated by immunoSEQ multiplex PCR, the TCRdb table keeps only in-frame clones and is missing some. The sample records roughly 2,500,000 clones, roughly 93% being singletons. Specimen: naive CD4+ T cells from PBMCs. Documented subset: CD45RA+ positively selected. The receptor source for this set is a man aged 18 to 30 in good health. Some clones in this sample may be carry-over from other donors' samples.

The V call is TRBV9, the J call TRBJ2-2; the D is unclear. The germline V gene encodes CDR1 SGDLS and CDR2 YYNGEE. The V end lost 3 bases, the J end lost 2 bases, and 5 bases lay between the germline ends. The CDR3 has 13 residues. The CDR3 region is CASSAKNTGELFF. DNA for the CDR3: TGTGCCAGCAGCGCTAAAAACACCGGGGAGCTGTTTTTT.

This clone was counted only a few times. The V and J genes are TRBV5-1 and TRBJ2-1; D may be TRBD1 or TRBD2 (5 bases each). V was trimmed by 4 bases and J by 4 bases, leaving 15 bases between them. The CDR3 length is 15 residues. From germline, CDR1 is SGHRS and CDR2 YFSETQ. The CDR3 sequence is CASSLALGDYNEQFF. The CDR3 DNA sequence: TGCGCCAGCAGCCTTGCTTTGGGGGATTACAATGAGCAGTTCTTC.

The genes are TRBV2 and TRBJ2-7; no clear D. The CDR3 length is 11 residues. Trimming pared 5 bases from V and 5 bases from J, leaving 7 bases between. Germline V CDR1 and CDR2: SNHLY, FYNNEI. CDR3 sequence reads: CASSLKNEQYF. The CDR3 nucleotides read TGTGCCAGCAGTCTCAAGAACGAGCAGTACTTC.

This clone has only one observation. The V gene is TRBV28, the J gene TRBJ1-5; the match to TRBD1 covers 10 bases. The germline V gene has CDR1 MDHEN and CDR2 SYDVKM. This CDR3 spans 17 amino acids. The J segment lost 6 bases and the V segment lost 7 bases, leaving 15 bases of the junction unmatched. Here the CDR3 reads CASTPPVGQGSSQPQHF. CDR3 DNA: TGTGCCAGCACCCCCCCTGTGGGACAGGGGTCCAGTCAGCCCCAGCATTTT. Based on the CDR3 plus reference TRBV28 and TRBJ1-5, the full variable domain is DVKVTQSSRYLVKRTGEKVFLECVQDMDHENMFWYRQDPGLGLRLIYFSYDVKMKEKGDIPEGYSVSREKKERFSLILESASTNQTSMYLCASTPPVGQGSSQPQHFGDGTRLSIL.

The rearrangement links TRBV5-1 to TRBJ2-2; 9 positions match TRBD1. V lost 3 bases and J lost 4; bases outside the gene matches: 7. The CDR3 sequence is 16 residues long. Germline CDR1 reads SGHRS; CDR2 reads YFSETQ. The CDR3 DNA reads as TGCGCCAGCAGCTCAAGAGGGACAGGGACCACCGGGGAGCTGTTTTTT. Translated, it gives CASSSRGTGTTGELFF.

The rearrangement joins TRBV28 to TRBJ1-5; possible D gene TRBD1, 5 bases. The germline V gene has CDR1 MDHEN and CDR2 SYDVKM. This CDR3 is built from 16 residues. V lost 6 bases and J lost 1, with 16 bases in between. DNA for the CDR3: TGTGCCAGCAGACTCCCAGGCAGGGCGAGCAATCAGCCCCAGCATTTT. It is translated as CASRLPGRASNQPQHF.

This chain links TRBV7-3 with TRBJ2-2; either TRBD1 or TRBD2 may fit D (5 bases each). From germline, CDR1 is SGHTA and CDR2 FQGTGA. V was shortened by 4 bases and J by 5 bases, with 20 bases between the two germline ends. The CDR3 is 17 amino acids. The CDR3 DNA sequence: TGTGCCAGCAGCTCCAACCCTGGGGCTGGCGGGACCGGGGAGCTGTTTTTT. Protein: CASSSNPGAGGTGELFF.

The rearrangement uses TRBV7-3 and TRBJ2-3; 10 bases line up with TRBD2. Germline V CDR1 and CDR2: SGHTA, FQGTGA. J gave up 3 bases and V 2 bases, and 11 bases lay outside the gene matches. CDR3 size: 18 residues. Here the CDR3 reads CASSLYPASGSLTDTQYF. CDR3 in DNA: TGTGCCAGCAGCTTATATCCGGCTAGCGGGAGCTTAACAGATACGCAGTATTTT.

V gene TRBV18 combines with J gene TRBJ1-2; 10 positions match TRBD1. V was pared by 0 bases and J by 2 bases, with 3 bases of the junction left unmatched. CDR3 length: 16 residues. Germline values: CDR1 KGHSH, CDR2 LQKENI. The CDR3: CASSPPRDRGNYGYTF. The CDR3 coding sequence is TGTGCCAGCTCACCACCGAGGGACAGGGGCAACTATGGCTACACCTTC.

The chain joins TRBV4-1 to TRBJ2-1, with TRBD2 identical over 10 bases. V was pared by 1 base and J by 9 bases, with 15 bases of the junction left unmatched. Germline CDR1 and CDR2: MGHRA and YSYEKL. The CDR3 has 18 amino acids. The CDR3 reads CASSQGGKYGVAGGEQFF. The CDR3 DNA is TGCGCCAGCAGCCAAGGTGGCAAGTACGGGGTAGCGGGAGGTGAGCAGTTCTTC.

The CDR3: CASSGTGTGGGGELFF. The CDR3 coding sequence is TGTGCCAGCAGCGGAACCGGGACAGGGGGCGGCGGGGAGCTGTTTTTT. The J gene is TRBJ2-2, the V gene TRBV9; TRBD1 matches 12 bases. V trimming: 3 bases; J trimming: 7 bases; junction bases outside the gene matches: 7. The V gene's germline CDR1 is SGDLS and CDR2 YYNGEE. The CDR3 has 16 residues.

The V and J genes are TRBV7-9 and TRBJ2-3; D perhaps matches TRBD1 (5 bases). V lost 2 bases and J 1 base, leaving 13 bases between the germline ends. The CDR3 runs to 16 residues. Germline CDR1 SEHNR, CDR2 FQNEAQ (reference sequence). In nucleotides, the CDR3 is TGTGCCAGCAGCTTAAGGGGCCGAGGCGGCACAGATACGCAGTATTTT. Translated: CASSLRGRGGTDTQYF. The variable domain in full, completed from reference TRBV7-9 and TRBJ2-3, reads DTGVSQNPRHKITKRGQNVTFRCDPISEHNRLYWYRQTLGQGPEFLTYFQNEAQLEKSRLLSDRFSAERPKGSFSTLEIQRTEQGDSAMYLCASSLRGRGGTDTQYFGPGTRLTVL.

Worth noting for this clone: The sample holds other DNA sequences that translate to the same CDR3. V gene TRBV5-5 combines with J gene TRBJ2-7; D ambiguous. V was trimmed by 2 bases and J by 4 bases, leaving 4 bases between them. This CDR3 region has 11 residues. Germline V gene data show CDR1 as SGHKS and CDR2 as YYEKEE (reference sequence). The CDR3 loop reads CASSFGYEQYF. CDR3 sequence (DNA): TGTGCCAGCAGCTTCGGGTACGAGCAGTACTTC.

The chain has TRBV14 and TRBJ2-1; D may be TRBD2 (6 bases). Germline CDR1 and CDR2: SGHDN and FVKESK. Trimming pared 4 bases from V and 4 bases from J, leaving 14 bases between. The CDR3 is 15 residues long. CDR3 amino acids: CASSPTRGTYNEQFF. In DNA, the CDR3 is TGTGCCAGCAGCCCGACTAGAGGGACTTACAATGAGCAGTTCTTC.

The chain combines TRBV9 with TRBJ1-4, with D hard to call. The CDR3 is 14 residues long. Looked up from germline, CDR1 is SGDLS and CDR2 is YYNGEE. With 2 bases removed from V and 2 bases from J, the gap between germline ends came to 7 bases. The CDR3 region has the DNA TGTGCCAGCAGCGTTCTCGGCACTAATGAAAAACTGTTTTTT. It encodes CASSVLGTNEKLFF.

The chain uses TRBV18 and TRBJ2-1, with 8 nucleotides matching TRBD2. From germline, CDR1 is KGHSH and CDR2 LQKENI. V shed 3 bases, J shed 7 bases, and the junction held 11 bases outside the gene matches. The CDR3 consists of 16 residues. The chain's CDR3 is CASSPPPGGAGNEQFF. CDR3 nucleotides: TGTGCCAGCTCACCCCCCCCGGGGGGGGCAGGGAATGAGCAGTTCTTC.

This clone appeared once. This sequence joins TRBV2 and TRBJ2-3; D remains ambiguous. CDR3 size: 12 residues. Germline V gene sequence: CDR1 SNHLY, CDR2 FYNNEI. With 1 base removed from V and 6 bases from J, the gap between germline ends came to 5 bases. CDR3 DNA: TGTGCCAGCAGTGAAGTGGGTGATACGCAGTATTTT. Translated, it gives CASSEVGDTQYF.

The chain uses TRBV5-6 and TRBJ1-3; tentative D call: TRBD1 (6 bases). Germline V lookup: CDR1 SGHDT, CDR2 YYEEEE. The CDR3 extends over 16 amino acids. V lost 0 bases and J 4 bases, leaving 14 bases between the germline ends. CDR3 amino acids: CASSLAGGGTGNTIYF. DNA for the CDR3: TGTGCCAGCAGCTTGGCCGGAGGGGGTACGGGAAACACCATATATTTT.

The chain uses TRBV27 and TRBJ1-5; the match to TRBD1 covers 7 bases. The CDR3 extends over 15 amino acids. The trim removed 3 bases at V and 0 bases at J, leaving 2 bases unmatched. Germline CDR1 MNHEY, CDR2 SMNVEV (reference sequence). CDR3 residues: CASSFQGGSNQPQHF. DNA of the CDR3: TGTGCCAGCAGTTTTCAGGGGGGTAGCAATCAGCCCCAGCATTTT.

This clone has just one count. Other DNA sequences in this sample translate to the same CDR3. CDR3: CAWSVGVNQPQHF. CDR3 coding DNA: TGTGCCTGGAGTGTAGGAGTCAATCAGCCCCAGCATTTT. The chain has TRBV30 and TRBJ1-5; D remains ambiguous. CDR3 length: 13 residues. Trimming left V 0 bases short and J 3 bases short, with 6 bases between. Germline V CDR1 and CDR2: GTSNPN, SVGIG (reference sequence).